The 2 T cell receptor beta chains given below trace back to one sample, sequenced in a study of post-analysis software for immune sequencing data. Study results and limitations: In patients, TRBV5-6, TRBV5-1 and TRBV20-1 belonged to five TRBV segments found more frequently than in controls.

No antigen has been assigned to these receptors. Incorporated into the TCR beta cDNA libraries were unique molecular identifiers, which served to reduce PCR and sequencing biases. TCRdb called the PCR reads again in MiXCR, with one record for every CDR3 protein. This table has hundreds of thousands of distinct CDR3 sequences, roughly three fifths appearing once. Sequencing used blood. The receptors were sampled from a girl aged 2 to 10 with multiple sclerosis.

V and J are TRBV30 and TRBJ1-5; TRBD1 might be the D (6 bases). The germline CDR1 and CDR2 sequences are GTSNPN and SVGIG (reference sequence). V lost 1 base and J lost 5, with 15 bases in between. This CDR3 has 15 residues. The CDR3 here is CAWSDPQGEHQPQHF. The CDR3 DNA is TGTGCCTGGAGTGATCCACAGGGTGAACATCAGCCCCAGCATTTT.

This CDR3 reads CASSLALSGGGFF. The CDR3 DNA reads TGTGCCAGCAGTTTAGCGCTTTCGGGTGGCGGGTTCTTC. The V gene is TRBV12-3 or TRBV12-4, the J gene TRBJ2-1; no reliable D call. The V and J ends lost 0 bases and 15 bases respectively, with 15 bases between them. The CDR3 is made up of 13 amino acids.